Reported below is one TCR beta chain. These data belong to a study of control samples from healthy donors and cancer patients. The assay was immunoSEQ multiplex PCR, and TCRdb's table has in-frame clones only and misses some. The sample shows around 120,000 clones, approximately 88% of them seen only once. The germline V gene encodes CDR1 SEHNR and CDR2 FQNEAQ (reference sequence). Between the trimmed V and J ends, which lost 2 bases and 7 bases, there was a span of 11 bases. CDR3 size: 13 residues. The material sequenced was blood. The sequence was collected from a man aged 35 to 55 in good health. The gene calls are TRBV7-9 and TRBJ1-1; D is perhaps TRBD1 (5 bases). The CDR3 nucleotides are TGTGCCAGCAGCTTAAGGAAGGGGTTTGAAGCTTTCTTT. It yields the protein CASSLRKGFEAFF.